This T cell receptor (beta chain) was sequenced in a study of blood T cell repertoires in COVID-19. Generated by immunoSEQ multiplex PCR, the TCRdb table keeps only in-frame clones and is missing some. The table records roughly 260,000 clones, about 90% of them present only once. With V trimmed by 2 bases and J by 4 bases, 4 bases remained unmatched. The CDR3 covers 16 residues. Germline lookup yields CDR1 SGHTA and CDR2 FQGNSA. The sequence was obtained from a woman aged 35 to 49 with acute or convalescent COVID-19. The sample consisted of peripheral blood. The J gene is TRBJ2-1, the V gene TRBV7-2, with TRBD2 identical over 11 bases. The CDR3 DNA reads TGTGCCAGCAGCTTAACGGCTAGCGGGGGGTACAATGAGCAGTTCTTC. Encoded protein: CASSLTASGGYNEQFF.